This TCR beta chain stems from a study of T cell clonality in common variable immunodeficiency. There are a few counts of this clone. Its antigen remains unidentified. The CDR3 end lies 3 residues beyond the end of the read and is filled in from the germline J gene. Produced via immunoSEQ multiplex PCR; TCRdb's table is partial and in-frame only. The repertoire consists of around 24,000 clones, none detected only once. The study's findings and limits: Common variable immunodeficiency TCR beta sequences reportedly had fewer deletions and N-nucleotide insertions.

In germline, CDR1 is MNHNS, CDR2 SASEGT. The CDR3 spans 16 residues. The J segment lost 4 bases and the V segment lost 4 bases, leaving 11 bases of the junction unmatched. Sequenced input: peripheral blood mononuclear cells. This TCR was recovered from a human donor with common variable immunodeficiency. V is TRBV6-1 and J is TRBJ1-2, with 8 bases that match TRBD1. The sequenced part of the CDR3 DNA is TGTGCCAGCAGTGCCGTGCCCAGGGGGCAAGGCTATGGC. Residues: CASSAVPRGQGYG. The full CDR3 is CASSAVPRGQGYGYTF.